One and the same sample provided the 20 T cell receptor beta chains below, sequenced in a study of shared T cell receptors in the human thymus. Clones were sequenced by immunoSEQ multiplex PCR, and TCRdb holds only the in-frame ones, with some missing. The table has approximately 400,000 clones, around 95% seen once; the top ten hold approximately 0.018%. Sequencing input: thymocytes. These receptors came from a human donor.

The gene calls are TRBV7-3 and TRBJ2-1; no clear D. This CDR3 spans 18 amino acids. Germline V gene lookup returns CDR1 SGHTA and CDR2 FQGTGA. Trimming pared 2 bases from V and 0 bases from J, leaving 17 bases between. CDR3 loop: CASSLGLELLSSYNEQFF. CDR3 coding DNA: TGTGCCAGCAGCTTAGGGTTAGAACTTTTGAGCTCCTACAATGAGCAGTTCTTC.

The chain couples TRBV5-6 to TRBJ1-1; D call uncertain. Trimming removed 0 bases at V and 4 bases at J, with 13 bases between. CDR1 and CDR2 from the germline V gene are SGHDT and YYEEEE. This CDR3 region has 15 residues. The CDR3 spells CASSLDTRVATEAFF. The CDR3 DNA reads as TGTGCCAGCAGCTTGGATACTCGGGTGGCCACTGAAGCTTTCTTT.

V gene TRBV27 combines with J gene TRBJ1-2; D call uncertain. The CDR3 is 19 residues long. V dropped 3 bases and J dropped 3 bases, with 26 bases sitting between them. Per germline, CDR1 MNHEY and CDR2 SMNVEV (reference sequence). DNA of the CDR3: TGTGCCAGCAGTTTCCGCCCCGAGGTCTACGCGAAAACCCACTATGGCTACACCTTC. Encoded protein: CASSFRPEVYAKTHYGYTF.

The genes are TRBV2 and TRBJ2-7; D gene uncertain. V dropped 7 bases and J dropped 2 bases, with 18 bases sitting between them. This CDR3 has 15 amino acids. Germline lookup yields CDR1 SNHLY and CDR2 FYNNEI. The CDR3 loop is CASKLGSKKPYEQYF. In DNA form, the CDR3 reads TGTGCCAGCAAATTGGGCTCGAAGAAACCCTACGAGCAGTACTTC. Full variable domain (missing parts from reference TRBV2 and TRBJ2-7): EPEVTQTPSHQVTQMGQEVILRCVPISNHLYFYWYRQILGQKVEFLVSFYNNEISEKSEIFDDQFSVERPDGSNFTLKIRSTKLEDSAMYFCASKLGSKKPYEQYFGPGTRLTVT.

This chain connects TRBV12-2 to TRBJ2-6. TRBV12-2 is noted as a pseudogene. The CDR3 loop spans 20 amino acids. CDR3 bases: TGTGCAAGTCGCTTAGAGAGGGATTCCCCCAGGGACTCTGGGGCCAACGTCCTGACTTTC. Protein sequence: CASRLERDSPRDSGANVLTF.

The chain uses TRBV15 and TRBJ2-1, with D possibly matching TRBD1 (6 bases). With 0 bases removed from V and 4 bases from J, the gap between germline ends came to 16 bases. The CDR3 has 17 residues. Germline CDR1 reads LNHNV; CDR2 reads YYDKDF (reference sequence). This chain's CDR3 is CATSRDVFGQIYNEQFF. The CDR3 DNA reads TGTGCCACCAGCAGAGATGTTTTTGGACAGATTTACAATGAGCAGTTCTTC.

CDR3 sequence reads: CASSTLRNDEQFF. CDR3 DNA sequence: TGCGCCAGCAGCACCCTGAGGAACGATGAGCAGTTCTTC. This chain uses TRBV5-1 with TRBJ2-1; D is unresolved. Trimming pared 4 bases from V and 8 bases from J, leaving 13 bases between. This CDR3 has 13 amino acids. Germline V gene sequence: CDR1 SGHRS, CDR2 YFSETQ.

With regard to this clone: The CDR3 does not end in the conserved phenylalanine or tryptophan, so this is likely a read error. This chain links TRBV27 with TRBJ1-2; TRBD1 matches at 8 bases. The V gene end was trimmed by 7 bases and the J gene end by 5 bases; junction bases not matched to a gene: 12. The length of the CDR3 is 15 residues. The germline V gene has CDR1 MNHEY and CDR2 SMNVEV (reference sequence). The DNA of the CDR3 is TGTGCCAGCACTCCCCAGGGGGCGGTTGGGTATGGCTACACCCTC. Translating gives CASTPQGAVGYGYTL.

The chain couples TRBV6-1 to TRBJ2-1; D unclear. The CDR3 is 11 residues long. Trimming took off 7 bases at V and 5 bases at J, with 6 bases between the two ends. Germline CDR1 is MNHNS and CDR2 is SASEGT. The CDR3 nucleotides read TGTGCCAGCAAAACCCACAATGAGCAGTTCTTC. This encodes CASKTHNEQFF.

The genes are TRBV11-2 and TRBJ2-7, with TRBD1 as a possible D gene (6 bases). Germline V gene sequence: CDR1 SGHAT, CDR2 FQNNGV. There are 16 residues in the CDR3. V was trimmed by 3 bases and J by 2 bases, leaving 17 bases between them. This chain's CDR3 is CASSLRTATDAYEQYF. The CDR3 nucleotides are TGTGCCAGCAGCTTGAGGACAGCCACTGATGCCTACGAGCAGTACTTC.

The rearrangement joins TRBV27 to TRBJ2-7; TRBD1 agrees at 10 bases. J was trimmed by 4 bases and V by 6 bases; bases with no gene match: 15. This CDR3 has 17 amino acids. Per germline, CDR1 MNHEY and CDR2 SMNVEV (reference sequence). The chain's CDR3 is CASRYKYVGQGWYEQYF. In DNA form, the CDR3 reads TGTGCCAGCAGATACAAATACGTGGGACAGGGGTGGTACGAGCAGTACTTC.

The V gene is TRBV9, the J gene TRBJ2-3; 13 positions agree with TRBD2. The V segment lost 3 bases and the J segment 1 base; nucleotides outside the gene matches: 11. Germline V gene lookup returns CDR1 SGDLS and CDR2 YYNGEE. The CDR3 has 19 amino acids. The CDR3 loop reads CASSDPGLAGVVGTDTQYF. DNA of the CDR3: TGTGCCAGCAGCGACCCTGGACTAGCGGGAGTTGTGGGCACAGATACGCAGTATTTT.

V gene TRBV4-1 combines with J gene TRBJ2-3, with D perhaps matching TRBD1 (7 bases). With 3 bases removed from V and 6 bases from J, the gap between germline ends came to 19 bases. The germline V gene encodes CDR1 MGHRA and CDR2 YSYEKL. The CDR3 has 16 residues. The CDR3 nucleotides read TGCGCCAGCAGCCATCATACGGAGGGGGCCCCCGATACGCAGTATTTT. It yields the protein CASSHHTEGAPDTQYF.

The CDR3 protein is CASSRGEDNEQYF. As DNA, the CDR3 is TGTGCCAGCAGCCGCGGGGAGGACAACGAGCAGTACTTC. The chain links TRBV5-5 to TRBJ2-7; D might be TRBD2 (6 bases). V was trimmed by 4 bases and J by 5 bases, leaving 13 bases between them. This CDR3 region has 13 residues. The germline V gene encodes CDR1 SGHKS and CDR2 YYEKEE (reference sequence).

The chain carries TRBV5-4 and TRBJ2-7, with 8 bases matching TRBD1. The germline V gene has CDR1 SGHNT and CDR2 YYREEE (reference sequence). The V and J ends lost 0 bases and 2 bases, in that order; junction bases with no gene match: 4. CDR3 length equals 15 residues. CDR3 protein: CASSLARDRTYEQYF. The CDR3 DNA follows: TGTGCCAGCAGCTTGGCTCGGGACAGGACCTACGAGCAGTACTTC.

This chain links TRBV4-1 with TRBJ1-1, with D maybe TRBD1 (6 bases). The V gene lost 2 bases and the J gene lost 5 bases, with 15 bases spanning the gap. The CDR3 spans 15 residues. CDR1 is MGHRA, CDR2 YSYEKL, per germline. CDR3 nucleotide sequence: TGCGCCAGCAGCCAACAGGGTCGGAGGGGGACTGAAGCTTTCTTT. It translates to CASSQQGRRGTEAFF.

The V and J genes are TRBV6-1 and TRBJ2-4, with D possibly matching TRBD1 (5 bases). The CDR3 length is 17 residues. V shed 1 base and J shed 0 bases, with 13 bases lying between them. Germline CDR1 MNHNS, CDR2 SASEGT. The CDR3 loop is CASSEGGTDEAKNIQYF. CDR3 nucleotide sequence: TGTGCCAGCAGTGAAGGGGGCACCGATGAAGCCAAAAACATTCAGTACTTC.

J is TRBJ2-7 and V is TRBV15, with a possible D match to TRBD1 (6 bases). V dropped 0 bases and J dropped 5 bases, with 17 bases sitting between them. The CDR3 covers 16 residues. The germline CDR1 and CDR2 sequences are LNHNV and YYDKDF (reference sequence). Here the CDR3 DNA reads TGTGCCACCAGCAGAGAAGGGTTAGGCAGGGGAGACGAGCAGTACTTC. Translated: CATSREGLGRGDEQYF.

This clone was observed once. The V gene is TRBV7-9, the J gene TRBJ2-7; TRBD2 matches at 7 bases. V gave up 5 bases and J gave up 5 bases; unmatched junction bases: 3. The CDR3 has 12 amino acids. From germline, CDR1 is SEHNR and CDR2 FQNEAQ (reference sequence). This CDR3 is CASSQTSDEQYF. The CDR3 region has the DNA TGTGCCAGCAGCCAAACTAGCGACGAGCAGTACTTC.

J is TRBJ2-5 and V is TRBV28; possibly TRBD1 for D (5 bases). Trimming stripped 2 bases from V and 5 bases from J, with 15 bases between. Germline CDR1 MDHEN, CDR2 SYDVKM. CDR3 length: 15 residues. The CDR3 is CASSLGVRAGETQYF. Written as DNA, the CDR3 is TGTGCCAGCAGTTTAGGGGTCAGGGCTGGGGAGACCCAGTACTTC. Drawing the rest from reference TRBV28 and TRBJ2-5, the complete variable domain is DVKVTQSSRYLVKRTGEKVFLECVQDMDHENMFWYRQDPGLGLRLIYFSYDVKMKEKGDIPEGYSVSREKKERFSLILESASTNQTSMYLCASSLGVRAGETQYFGPGTRLLVL.